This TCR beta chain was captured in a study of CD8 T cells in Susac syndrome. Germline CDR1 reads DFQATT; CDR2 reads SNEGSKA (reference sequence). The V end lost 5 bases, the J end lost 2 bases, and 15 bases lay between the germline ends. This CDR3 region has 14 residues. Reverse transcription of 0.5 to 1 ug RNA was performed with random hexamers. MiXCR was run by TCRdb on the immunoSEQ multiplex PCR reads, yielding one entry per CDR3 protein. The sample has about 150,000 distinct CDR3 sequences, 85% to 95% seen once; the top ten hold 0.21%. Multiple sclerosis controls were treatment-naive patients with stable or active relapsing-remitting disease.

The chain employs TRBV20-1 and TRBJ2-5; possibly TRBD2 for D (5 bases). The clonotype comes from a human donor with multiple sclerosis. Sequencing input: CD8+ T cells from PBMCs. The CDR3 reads CSAPLPSGQETQYF. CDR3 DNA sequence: TGCAGTGCTCCGCTCCCGAGCGGACAAGAGACCCAGTACTTC.